These 20 T cell receptor beta chains came from one sample sequenced in a study of response to subunit inactivated influenza vaccine. MiXCR, applied by TCRdb to the RT-PCR reads, yields one record per CDR3 protein. The sample consists of 550,000 to 600,000 distinct CDR3 sequences, roughly 10% of them appearing once. The specimen comprised PBMCs from blood, sampled on the day of vaccination. The receptors shown here come from a man aged 50 to 59 who received an inactivated influenza vaccine.

The chain uses TRBV11-2 and TRBJ2-5; 8 nucleotides line up with TRBD2. The germline V gene encodes CDR1 SGHAT and CDR2 FQNNGV. Trimming took 4 bases from V and 1 from J; bases not matched to a gene: 8. The CDR3 spans 16 residues. CDR3 nucleotides: TGTGCCAGCAGCTCCTTCAGCGGGGGCCTCCAAGAGACCCAGTACTTC. Protein product: CASSSFSGGLQETQYF.

The V gene is TRBV4-3, the J gene TRBJ2-1; D remains ambiguous. The germline V gene has CDR1 LGHNA and CDR2 YSLEER. Trimming removed 1 base at V and 0 bases at J, with 16 bases between. CDR3 length: 18 amino acids. CDR3 DNA sequence: TGCGCCAGCAGCCAAGCCCAGCGCTATGGCCGCTCCTACAATGAGCAGTTCTTC. This encodes CASSQAQRYGRSYNEQFF.

This clonotype was seen a handful of times. V usage is TRBV7-9 and J usage is TRBJ1-4, with 8 bases that match TRBD1. CDR1 is SEHNR and CDR2 is FQNEAQ in the germline V gene (reference sequence). Germline trimming cut 2 bases from V and 5 bases from J; bases unmatched to any gene: 7. The CDR3 contains 16 residues. The CDR3 is CASSLPSGTGNEKLFF. In nucleotides, the CDR3 is TGTGCCAGCAGCTTACCCTCCGGGACAGGCAATGAAAAACTGTTTTTT. The full variable domain, with the rest looked up from reference TRBV7-9 and TRBJ1-4, is DTGVSQNPRHKITKRGQNVTFRCDPISEHNRLYWYRQTLGQGPEFLTYFQNEAQLEKSRLLSDRFSAERPKGSFSTLEIQRTEQGDSAMYLCASSLPSGTGNEKLFFGSGTQLSVL.

This clonotype was recorded a few times. The V call is TRBV7-9, the J call TRBJ2-3; D not resolved. Trimming cost V 5 bases and J 1 base, with 10 bases left between them. The CDR3 is 14 amino acids. From germline, CDR1 is SEHNR and CDR2 FQNEAQ (reference sequence). CDR3 loop: CASSPKTGTDTQYF. The CDR3 DNA follows: TGTGCCAGCAGCCCTAAGACTGGCACAGATACGCAGTATTTT.

This clonotype occurred many times. This sequence joins TRBV20-1 and TRBJ2-3, with D tentatively TRBD1 or TRBD2 (5 bases each). Trimming shortened V by 5 bases and J by 0 bases, and 9 bases separated the two germline ends. The CDR3 has 13 residues. Germline CDR1 DFQATT, CDR2 SNEGSKA (reference sequence). CDR3 DNA sequence: TGCAGTGCTTTGGGGGATAGCACAGATACGCAGTATTTT. It encodes CSALGDSTDTQYF.

The chain couples TRBV5-1 to TRBJ1-2; TRBD1 is a possible D gene (5 bases). The CDR3 contains 14 residues. Trimming shortened V by 2 bases and J by 3 bases, and 11 bases separated the two germline ends. Germline V lookup: CDR1 SGHRS, CDR2 YFSETQ. The CDR3 spells CASSFLQGDYGYTF. Written as DNA, the CDR3 is TGCGCCAGCAGCTTCCTGCAGGGTGACTATGGCTACACCTTC.

In regard to this clonotype: One end of the junction does not line up with germline, which may come from a read error. This chain joins TRBV18 and TRBJ2-1, with 10 bases aligning to TRBD2. The CDR3 length is 15 residues. Germline lookup yields CDR1 KGHSH and CDR2 LQKENI. CDR3 sequence: CVSSSTSGTYNEQFF. The CDR3 DNA reads TGTGTCAGCTCGTCAACTAGCGGGACTTACAATGAGCAGTTCTTC.

The J gene is TRBJ1-1, the V gene TRBV5-1, with 12 bases identical to TRBD1. The ends lost 3 bases at V and 3 bases at J; junction bases unmatched: 9. CDR3 length: 17 amino acids. Germline CDR1 reads SGHRS; CDR2 reads YFSETQ. The CDR3 loop reads CASSSGTGGSRDTEAFF. The CDR3 DNA is TGCGCCAGCAGCTCTGGGACAGGGGGCAGTAGGGACACTGAAGCTTTCTTT.

Only a few counts were recorded for this clonotype. The chain recombines TRBV2 with TRBJ2-7, with D maybe TRBD1 (6 bases). CDR3 length: 16 amino acids. Germline V gene data show CDR1 as SNHLY and CDR2 as FYNNEI. Trimming cost V 5 bases and J 6 bases, with 23 bases left between them. The CDR3 protein is CASSTEDTQNRAEQYF. The CDR3 coding sequence is TGTGCCAGCAGTACGGAAGACACTCAAAACAGGGCCGAGCAGTACTTC.

This clonotype has a handful of counts. The chain links TRBV20-1 to TRBJ2-3; 8 nucleotides align to TRBD2. V lost 3 bases, J lost 4 bases, and 9 bases stayed unmatched. Germline assignment: CDR1 DFQATT and CDR2 SNEGSKA (reference sequence). The CDR3 is 15 residues long. The CDR3 loop reads CSASHLAGNADTQYF. For the CDR3, the DNA is TGCAGTGCTAGTCACTTAGCGGGAAACGCAGATACGCAGTATTTT.

The V and J genes are TRBV20-1 and TRBJ2-2; D gene uncertain. The CDR3 spans 14 residues. Deletions cut 3 bases from V and 1 base from J, with 9 bases between. The germline V gene encodes CDR1 DFQATT and CDR2 SNEGSKA (reference sequence). CDR3 DNA: TGCAGTGCTAGCACTCACAAGAACACCGGGGAGCTGTTTTTT. Translation gives CSASTHKNTGELFF.

This clonotype was detected only a few times. The chain recombines TRBV20-1 with TRBJ2-3; 10 bases match TRBD2. With V trimmed by 3 bases and J by 1 base, 4 bases remained unmatched. CDR1 is DFQATT and CDR2 is SNEGSKA in the germline V gene (reference sequence). The CDR3 has 15 amino acids. The CDR3 DNA reads as TGCAGTGCTAGGGGGACTAGCGTCCGCACAGATACGCAGTATTTT. This gives the protein CSARGTSVRTDTQYF.

In its sample, this clonotype was seen a few times. This chain uses TRBV6-4 with TRBJ2-5; D is unclear. Germline assignment: CDR1 MRHNA and CDR2 SNTAGT. Trimming stripped 9 bases from V and 5 bases from J, with 28 bases between. CDR3 length equals 17 residues. Written as DNA, the CDR3 is TGTGCCAGATCAATTAGACCCCCTCGGTCCATCGTGGAGACCCAGTACTTC. Protein: CARSIRPPRSIVETQYF.

The rearrangement joins TRBV6-1 to TRBJ2-3; tentatively, D is TRBD2 (6 bases). CDR3 length: 16 residues. Trimming removed 10 bases at V and 1 base at J, with 21 bases between. Germline assignment: CDR1 MNHNS and CDR2 SASEGT. The CDR3 nucleotides read TGTGCCACCTTCCCCCGCGTTTCGGGGGGCACAGATACGCAGTATTTT. This codes for CATFPRVSGGTDTQYF.

The chain has TRBV9 and TRBJ2-1; D gene ambiguous. V lost 0 bases, J lost 0 bases, and 10 bases lay in between. The CDR3 is 16 amino acids. Germline loops: CDR1 SGDLS, CDR2 YYNGEE. This CDR3 reads CASSVGVGLSYNEQFF. CDR3 sequence (DNA): TGTGCCAGCAGCGTAGGGGTCGGCCTCTCCTACAATGAGCAGTTCTTC.

The V and J genes are TRBV19 and TRBJ2-7; D not resolved. V gave up 1 base and J gave up 3 bases, with 13 bases separating them. CDR3 size: 15 residues. Germline CDR1 reads LNHDA; CDR2 reads SQIVND (reference sequence). CDR3 nucleotide sequence: TGTGCCAGTAGTATAGGATTACCACCGGTCTACGAGCAGTACTTC. It translates to CASSIGLPPVYEQYF.

This clonotype was observed a handful of times. V is TRBV12-3 or TRBV12-4 and J is TRBJ2-1, with 7 bases that match TRBD2. The V gene end was trimmed by 7 bases and the J gene end by 2 bases; junction bases not matched to a gene: 5. The CDR3 contains 14 residues. The CDR3 DNA is TGTGCCAGCAATCGAGGGACTACCTACAATGAGCAGTTCTTC. Amino acids: CASNRGTTYNEQFF.

The genes are TRBV4-1 and TRBJ2-3, with TRBD1 as a possible D gene (5 bases). Per germline, CDR1 MGHRA and CDR2 YSYEKL. The CDR3 totals 16 residues. Deletions cut 3 bases from V and 0 bases from J, with 13 bases between. In nucleotides, the CDR3 is TGCGCCAGCAGCCAGCCCGACAGTATAAGCACAGATACGCAGTATTTT. Protein sequence: CASSQPDSISTDTQYF.

V and J are TRBV4-3 and TRBJ2-1; D unclear. Looked up from germline, CDR1 is LGHNA and CDR2 is YSLEER. Trimming stripped 0 bases from V and 3 bases from J, with 12 bases between. The CDR3 totals 16 residues. CDR3 sequence (DNA): TGCGCCAGCAGCCAAGATCATCTTTGGGGCTACAATGAGCAGTTCTTC. Translation: CASSQDHLWGYNEQFF.

This clonotype was found many times. The genes are TRBV2 and TRBJ1-1; D is ambiguous. The germline gives CDR1 SNHLY, CDR2 FYNNEI. V was shortened by 3 bases and J by 1 base, with 9 bases between the two germline ends. This CDR3 comprises 14 residues. The CDR3 bases are TGTGCCAGCAGTGATTTGGCCAGGAACACTGAAGCTTTCTTT. It is translated as CASSDLARNTEAFF.